This TCR beta chain was sequenced in a study of cytomegalovirus exposure and HLA in healthy donors. The primer mix had 60 Vbeta and 13 Jbeta primers. The protocol was immunoSEQ multiplex PCR, while the TCRdb copy is restricted to in-frame clones and leaves out a portion. This sample's table has approximately 79,000 clones. Germline CDR1 reads SGHRS; CDR2 reads YFSETQ. Trimming took 7 bases from V and 4 from J, leaving 14 bases between them. This CDR3 spans 14 amino acids. The chain couples TRBV5-1 to TRBJ1-4; D not resolved. Sequenced: PBMCs. This clonotype was obtained from a man aged 35-49 years in good health and CMV-seronegative. CDR3 sequence (DNA): TGCGCCAGCTCAGAACGGAGCGTTAATGAAAAACTGTTTTTT. This encodes CASSERSVNEKLFF.